This TCR beta chain was observed in a study of T-cell memory formation after mild COVID-19. The CDR3 is made up of 14 amino acids. V lost 3 bases, J lost 4 bases, and 6 bases stayed unmatched. TCRdb reprocessed the 5' RACE reads with MiXCR, giving one entry per CDR3 protein. The sample records some 120,000 distinct CDR3 sequences, about 18% being singletons. The J gene is TRBJ2-7, the V gene TRBV12-3 or TRBV12-4; 7 positions match TRBD2. The source is a man aged 18 to 35 who had mild COVID-19 (a few samples of this study predate the infection). Cell type and time point are not known. The specimen was PBMCs or a T cell subset sorted from them (not recorded which). The CDR3 is CASSFGGESYEQYV. The CDR3 DNA reads as TGTGCCAGCAGTTTTGGGGGGGAATCGTACGAGCAGTACGTC.